Listed below are T cell receptor beta chains from one sample, sequenced in a study of blood T cell repertoires in COVID-19. TCRdb's table, derived via immunoSEQ multiplex PCR, lists solely in-frame clones and lacks some. Of roughly 220,000 clones in the sample, around 90% were seen once. The material sequenced was PBMCs or T cells enriched from blood (not recorded which). The receptors were sampled from a man aged 30 to 39 who had been exposed to COVID-19. Both conserved end residues are trimmed from each CDR3. Each record gives: D gene, J gene, clone size, V gene, CDR3 protein. The D gene is left open where the match is weak. Clone size is not always given. Where it is, it says once, few, many or a class for expanded clones.

TRBD2,TRBJ2-7,once,TRBV5-1,ASSSSGLAGDAEQY
-,TRBJ2-7,-,TRBV30,AWVKDSTYEQY
TRBD2,TRBJ2-7,-,TRBV6-6,ASSARGGGYEQY
-,TRBJ1-1,once,TRBV6-5,ASSRTGNTEAF
TRBD1,TRBJ1-2,-,TRBV2,ASSEGQGYYGYT
-,TRBJ2-3,-,TRBV7-9,ASSFEGDTDTQY
-,TRBJ1-2,-,TRBV3-1/TRBV3-2,ASSLTGPYGYT
TRBD1,TRBJ2-3,-,TRBV24-1,ATSDSDRAADTQY
TRBD1,TRBJ1-4,-,TRBV27,ASSLSRDRGGGEKLF
-,TRBJ2-5,-,TRBV3-1/TRBV3-2,ASSLGGVMGTQY
TRBD1,TRBJ2-2,few,TRBV4-1,ASSDRGAEELF
TRBD2,TRBJ2-5,-,TRBV5-4,ASSLAGRGGLLETQY
-,TRBJ1-1,-,TRBV12-2,ASRSKSRGEDTEAF
TRBD2,TRBJ2-3,-,TRBV9,ASPRPGGQSDTQY
-,TRBJ2-6,-,TRBV11-2,ASSTTSSGANVLT
TRBD1,TRBJ2-1,-,TRBV7-6,ASSMTGIDNEQF
TRBD1,TRBJ2-7,-,TRBV7-2,ASSSRTGEPYEQY
-,TRBJ1-5,-,TRBV6-2/TRBV6-3,ASSYSTYREPRKPQH
TRBD1,TRBJ1-1,-,TRBV5-1,ASSTRTGDTEAF
-,TRBJ2-7,-,TRBV28,ASSFTGPFYEQY
-,TRBJ2-2,-,TRBV11-2,ASSFRLDGTGELF
TRBD1,TRBJ1-4,-,TRBV19,ASSRQGDEKLF
-,TRBJ1-2,-,TRBV5-4,ASSAPRERYNYGYT
-,TRBJ2-3,-,TRBV20-1,SPGSTDTQY
-,TRBJ2-7,-,TRBV12-3/TRBV12-4,ASGRSGEQY
-,TRBJ2-1,-,TRBV4-1,ASSQEEPDEQF
-,TRBJ2-6,-,TRBV9,ASTLTAFSSGANVLT
TRBD2,TRBJ2-1,-,TRBV11-3,ASSARGGLSDEQF
-,TRBJ1-5,-,TRBV16,ASSQNSLNQPQH
-,TRBJ1-6,-,TRBV6-2/TRBV6-3,ASSLGGLLLH
TRBD1,TRBJ2-1,-,TRBV5-5,ASSGGTGSNEQF
-,TRBJ2-5,-,TRBV4-3,ASSPSGPKGETQY
-,TRBJ1-5,once,TRBV18,ASSPGDQPQH
TRBD1,TRBJ1-3,-,TRBV19,ASSTRQGVTSGNTIY
TRBD1,TRBJ2-7,-,TRBV15,ATSSNTGQRGQY
-,TRBJ1-1,once,TRBV5-4,ASSGSVPGGTEAF
-,TRBJ2-2,-,TRBV11-2,ASTTGGPSTGELF
-,TRBJ2-1,-,TRBV4-3,ASSQEGSRPLNNEQF
TRBD1,TRBJ2-1,-,TRBV9,ASSPLGGKHNEQF
TRBD2,TRBJ2-2,-,TRBV5-1,ASRSGVANTGELF
-,TRBJ1-1,-,TRBV19,ASSINQGSGTEAF
-,TRBJ1-1,once,TRBV9,ASSASPKTTEAF
TRBD2,TRBJ2-7,-,TRBV5-6,ASSLWGGRAA
TRBD1,TRBJ1-6,-,TRBV7-9,ASSSGQWALH
-,TRBJ2-6,-,TRBV19,ASSIRVSGANVLT
TRBD2,TRBJ2-1,once,TRBV30,AWSVLAGWDEQF
-,TRBJ2-7,-,TRBV6-5,ASTLGYTGSYEQY
TRBD1,TRBJ1-4,-,TRBV5-4,ASSSGQVDSEKLF
-,TRBJ2-6,-,TRBV14,ASRSSGANVLT
TRBD1,TRBJ1-5,-,TRBV2,ASSESVKTPGQGMNQPQH
-,TRBJ1-5,-,TRBV7-9,ASSLVENLNNQPQH
-,TRBJ2-2,-,TRBV5-4,ASSLRDTYTGELF
TRBD1,TRBJ2-7,-,TRBV18,ASSQFTTLQGALFEQY
-,TRBJ1-3,-,TRBV2,ASQGSGNTIY
-,TRBJ1-6,-,TRBV18,ASSPWGAYNSPLH
-,TRBJ1-2,-,TRBV12-3/TRBV12-4,ASSLLSNYGYT
TRBD2,TRBJ2-3,-,TRBV19,ASSHGTSGGAKDTQY
TRBD2,TRBJ2-1,-,TRBV29-1,SAQRGETYNEQF
TRBD1,TRBJ1-1,-,TRBV7-2,ASSQGQRPPEAF
TRBD2,TRBJ2-1,-,TRBV5-6,ASSYGLAGYEQF